The 10 T cell receptor beta chains reported below all come from one sample, sequenced in a study of TIL therapy for anti-PD-1-resistant metastatic lung cancer. The libraries were made with immunoSEQ v3. Profiling relied on immunoSEQ multiplex PCR, and the TCRdb table lists in-frame clones only, not all of them. The data contain tens of thousands of clones, more than 60% of them singletons. Specified time point: pre-treatment sample, taken before nivolumab and TIL therapy. The sequenced sample was blood, obtained at baseline. These TCRs come from a person aged 25 to 80 with non-small cell lung cancer.

The chain links TRBV27 to TRBJ2-1; TRBD2 matches 11 bases. V lost 3 bases and J lost 16; bases outside the gene matches: 14. The CDR3 sequence is 15 residues long. Germline V CDR1 and CDR2: MNHEY, SMNVEV (reference sequence). The CDR3 here is CASSFGSGRARVEFF. CDR3 DNA: TGTGCCAGCAGTTTCGGTAGCGGGAGGGCCCGGGTAGAATTCTTC.

This sequence joins TRBV7-2 and TRBJ1-2, with D possibly TRBD1 on 5 matching bases. V lost 5 bases and J 6 bases, leaving 16 bases between the germline ends. The germline CDR1 and CDR2 sequences are SGHTA and FQGNSA. The CDR3 runs to 14 residues. DNA of the CDR3: TGTGCCAGCAGCCCCGACGGCGGGGGGGATGGCTACACCTTC. Encoded protein: CASSPDGGGDGYTF.

The chain has TRBV27 and TRBJ1-1, with D maybe TRBD1 (5 bases). The germline V gene encodes CDR1 MNHEY and CDR2 SMNVEV (reference sequence). The length of the CDR3 is 14 residues. Deletions cut 8 bases from V and 6 bases from J, with 19 bases between. As DNA, the CDR3 is TGTGCCAGCTCCTCCCTGAAGGGGAGCGCTGAAGCTTTCTTT. Protein: CASSSLKGSAEAFF.

This clone was counted only a few times. The J gene is TRBJ2-7, the V gene TRBV4-2, with D perhaps matching TRBD2 (5 bases). Germline values: CDR1 LGHNA, CDR2 YNFKEQ. V dropped 0 bases and J dropped 1 base, with 10 bases sitting between them. The CDR3 totals 15 residues. CDR3 coding DNA: TGTGCCAGCAGCCAAGATTACCGGGGATCCTACGAGCAGTACTTC. Protein product: CASSQDYRGSYEQYF.

The chain couples TRBV6-5 to TRBJ1-2; D perhaps matches TRBD1 (6 bases). Per germline, CDR1 MNHEY and CDR2 SVGAGI. The CDR3 has 14 residues. V was trimmed by 4 bases and J by 3 bases, leaving 12 bases between them. The CDR3 DNA reads TGTGCCAGCAGTTCGAACAGGGTTGACTATGGCTACACCTTC. Its protein product is CASSSNRVDYGYTF.

The V and J genes are TRBV6-4 and TRBJ2-3; maybe TRBD2 (5 bases). Germline V gene data show CDR1 as MRHNA and CDR2 as SNTAGT. V was shortened by 2 bases and J by 3 bases, with 15 bases between the two germline ends. This CDR3 contains 16 residues. CDR3 residues: CASSDPVGWETDTQYF. The CDR3 nucleotides read TGTGCCAGCAGTGACCCTGTGGGGTGGGAGACAGATACGCAGTATTTT.

The chain combines TRBV7-2 with TRBJ2-7; 8 bases align to TRBD2. This CDR3 contains 15 residues. Germline CDR1 is SGHTA and CDR2 is FQGNSA. The ends lost 1 base at V and 1 base at J; junction bases unmatched: 3. In DNA, the CDR3 is TGTGCCAGCAGCTTAGAGGGCGGGGGGTCCTACGAGCAGTACTTC. Its protein is CASSLEGGGSYEQYF.

This clone was seen more than once but under ten times. The CDR3 is CASSIGGQPQHF. Written as DNA, the CDR3 is TGTGCCAGTAGTATAGGGGGGCAGCCCCAGCATTTT. The chain uses TRBV19 and TRBJ1-5, with TRBD1 as a possible D gene (5 bases). CDR1 is LNHDA, CDR2 SQIVND, per germline (reference sequence). Trimming left V 1 base short and J 7 bases short, with 5 bases between. The CDR3 extends over 12 amino acids.

The V and J genes are TRBV27 and TRBJ1-2; TRBD1 matches at 8 bases. Germline V gives CDR1 MNHEY, CDR2 SMNVEV (reference sequence). The CDR3 has 16 amino acids. V was pared by 6 bases and J by 4 bases, with 13 bases of the junction left unmatched. The chain's CDR3 is CASRLSGTGSVYGYTF. The DNA of the CDR3 is TGTGCCAGCAGACTCTCCGGGACAGGTTCGGTCTATGGCTACACCTTC.

This chain joins TRBV18 and TRBJ2-7; D is unresolved. With 4 bases removed from V and 0 bases from J, the gap between germline ends came to 10 bases. This CDR3 has 14 amino acids. Per the germline V gene, CDR1 is KGHSH and CDR2 is LQKENI. CDR3 sequence: CASSRTGLSYEQYF. The CDR3 coding sequence is TGTGCCAGCTCACGCACGGGCCTCTCCTACGAGCAGTACTTC.